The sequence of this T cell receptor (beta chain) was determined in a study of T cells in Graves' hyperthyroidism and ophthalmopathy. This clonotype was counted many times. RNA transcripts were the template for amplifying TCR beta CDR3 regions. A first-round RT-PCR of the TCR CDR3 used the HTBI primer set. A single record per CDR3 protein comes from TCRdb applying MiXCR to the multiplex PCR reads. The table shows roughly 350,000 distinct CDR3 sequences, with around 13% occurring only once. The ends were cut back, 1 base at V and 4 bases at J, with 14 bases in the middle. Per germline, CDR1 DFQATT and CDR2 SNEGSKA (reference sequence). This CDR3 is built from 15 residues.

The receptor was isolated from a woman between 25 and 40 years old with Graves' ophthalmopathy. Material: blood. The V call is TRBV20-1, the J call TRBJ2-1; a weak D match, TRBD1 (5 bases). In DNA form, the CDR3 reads TGCAGTGCTAGAGTAGGCAGGGCCGGGTACAATGAGCAGTTCTTC. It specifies CSARVGRAGYNEQFF.